Described below is a single T cell receptor (beta chain) sequence and its context. Primers included in the PCR were 60 Vbeta and 13 Jbeta primers. Method: immunoSEQ multiplex PCR; TCRdb's copy keeps in-frame clones and lacks some. The data show 95,000 to 100,000 clones, about 83% seen once. The data were obtained in a study of cytomegalovirus exposure and HLA in healthy donors. V dropped 4 bases and J dropped 2; count of bases not matched to a gene: 10. The CDR3 has 16 amino acids. Germline CDR1 SQVTM, CDR2 ANQGSEA. The rearrangement joins TRBV29-1 to TRBJ2-7, with 11 bases identical to TRBD2. The sample consisted of PBMCs. The TCR comes from a female donor in good health and CMV-seropositive. In DNA, the CDR3 is TGCAGCGTTGCTGGGACTAGCGGTACTTTTACCTACGAGCAGTACTTC. It is translated as CSVAGTSGTFTYEQYF.